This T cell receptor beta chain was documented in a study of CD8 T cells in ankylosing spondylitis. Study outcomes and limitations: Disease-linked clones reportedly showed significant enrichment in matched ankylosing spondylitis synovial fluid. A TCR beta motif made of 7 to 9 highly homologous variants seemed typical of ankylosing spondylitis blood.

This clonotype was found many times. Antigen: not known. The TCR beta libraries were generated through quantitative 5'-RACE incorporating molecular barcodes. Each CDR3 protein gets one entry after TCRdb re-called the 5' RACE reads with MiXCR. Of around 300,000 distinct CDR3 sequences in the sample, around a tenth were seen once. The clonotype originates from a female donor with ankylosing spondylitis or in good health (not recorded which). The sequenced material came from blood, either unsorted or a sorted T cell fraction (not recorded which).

CDR3 DNA sequence: TGTGCCAGCAGCTCCGTCGTCGGGGCAGGGGCTACTGAAAAACTGTTTTTT. It specifies CASSSVVGAGATEKLFF. The V and J genes are TRBV11-2 and TRBJ1-4; tentative D call: TRBD1 (6 bases). V shed 4 bases and J shed 7 bases, with 22 bases lying between them. The germline V gene has CDR1 SGHAT and CDR2 FQNNGV. CDR3 length: 17 residues.